The entry below describes one T cell receptor (beta chain). Its antigen is not known. This sample is part of a study of T-cell memory formation after mild COVID-19. Study in general: The TCR clusters were mostly specific to one donor. Study-wide findings and caveats: Shrinking CD4+ clones were chiefly CM and EM; CD8+ ones were chiefly EMRA.

MiXCR, applied by TCRdb to the 5' RACE reads, yields one record per CDR3 protein. This sample carries approximately 490,000 distinct CDR3 sequences, roughly 20% of them seen once, and the ten largest clones take around an eighth. The ends were cut back, 2 bases at V and 1 base at J, with 4 bases in the middle. The CDR3 totals 13 residues. Germline V gives CDR1 KGHDR, CDR2 SFDVKD. The origin of this receptor is an adult woman who had mild COVID-19 (a few samples of this study predate the infection). Cell type and time point are not known. The J gene is TRBJ1-2, the V gene TRBV24-1; D remains ambiguous. The sequencing input was PBMCs or a T cell subset sorted from them (not recorded which). The DNA of the CDR3 is TGTGCCACCAGTGATTCTAGTAACTATGGCTACACCTTC. It is translated as CATSDSSNYGYTF.